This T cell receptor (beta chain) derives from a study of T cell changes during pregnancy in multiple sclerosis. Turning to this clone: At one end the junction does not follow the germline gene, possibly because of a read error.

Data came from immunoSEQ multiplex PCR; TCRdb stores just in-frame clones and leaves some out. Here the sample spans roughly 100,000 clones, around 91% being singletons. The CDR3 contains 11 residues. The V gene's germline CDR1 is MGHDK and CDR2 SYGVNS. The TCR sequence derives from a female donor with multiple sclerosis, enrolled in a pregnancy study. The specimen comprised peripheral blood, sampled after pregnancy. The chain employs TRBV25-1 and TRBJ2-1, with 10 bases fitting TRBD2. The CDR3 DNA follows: TGTGCCTCGTGGATCGGGACTAGCGTACTCTTC. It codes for CASWIGTSVLF.